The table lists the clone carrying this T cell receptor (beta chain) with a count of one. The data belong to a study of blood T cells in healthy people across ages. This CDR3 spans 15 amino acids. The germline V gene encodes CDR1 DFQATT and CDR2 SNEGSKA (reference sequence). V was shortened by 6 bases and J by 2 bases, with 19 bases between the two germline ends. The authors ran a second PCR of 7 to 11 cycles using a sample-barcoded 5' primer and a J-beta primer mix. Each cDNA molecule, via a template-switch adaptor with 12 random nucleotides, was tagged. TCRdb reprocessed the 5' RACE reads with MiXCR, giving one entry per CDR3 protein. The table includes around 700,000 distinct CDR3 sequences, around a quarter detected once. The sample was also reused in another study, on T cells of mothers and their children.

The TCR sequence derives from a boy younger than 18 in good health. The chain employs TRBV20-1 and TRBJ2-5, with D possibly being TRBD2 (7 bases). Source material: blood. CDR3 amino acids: CSAAPGGGGQETQYF. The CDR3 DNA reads TGCAGTGCCGCGCCTGGAGGGGGGGGACAAGAGACCCAGTACTTC.